The clone carrying this TCR beta chain was counted a few times. The data were taken from a study of spatial heterogeneity in lung cancer. The germline gives CDR1 WSHSY, CDR2 SAAADI. The V and J ends lost 0 bases and 1 base respectively, with 10 bases between them. This CDR3 is built from 16 residues. Via MiXCR, TCRdb re-called the 5' RACE reads, giving one row per CDR3 protein. The table includes fewer than 100,000 distinct CDR3 sequences, approximately 20% detected once. As to time point: blood at routine non-recurrence follow-up after resection. This clonotype was sampled from a male donor with early-stage non-small cell lung cancer. The V gene is TRBV10-2, the J gene TRBJ1-3; D unclear. This material consisted of PBMCs, taken at follow-up. The CDR3 coding sequence is TGCGCCAGCAGTGAGTCGATTCTTATATCTGGAAACACCATATATTTT. It translates to CASSESILISGNTIYF.